These 27 T cell receptor beta chains came from one sample sequenced in a study of T cell responses to AZD1222 COVID-19 vaccine. The assay was immunoSEQ multiplex PCR, and TCRdb's table has in-frame clones only and misses some. The sample has 130,000 or so clones; 93% are singletons. This material consisted of peripheral blood, taken on day 0 of AZD1222 vaccination. The receptors come from an adult in good health.

This chain connects TRBV7-9 to TRBJ2-7; 10 nucleotides line up with TRBD1. The germline V gene has CDR1 SEHNR and CDR2 FQNEAQ (reference sequence). The V and J ends lost 10 bases and 4 bases, in that order; junction bases with no gene match: 4. CDR3 length: 12 amino acids. CDR3 coding DNA: TGTGCCACAGAGGGACAGGGGTACGAGCAGTACTTC. The encoded protein is CATEGQGYEQYF.

The DNA of the CDR3 is TGTGCCAGCACCGTAATGACAGGGACCGATTTCGAGCAGTACTTC. Residues: CASTVMTGTDFEQYF. This sequence joins TRBV27 and TRBJ2-7; 7 nucleotides align to TRBD1. The CDR3 spans 15 residues. Germline assignment: CDR1 MNHEY and CDR2 SMNVEV (reference sequence). V gave up 7 bases and J gave up 6 bases; unmatched junction bases: 15.

The V gene is TRBV7-2, the J gene TRBJ1-2; TRBD1 is a possible D gene (6 bases). V gave up 5 bases and J gave up 8 bases, with 30 bases separating them. This CDR3 contains 18 residues. Per germline, CDR1 SGHTA and CDR2 FQGNSA. Here the CDR3 reads CASSPIEYRVGALGGYTF. The CDR3 region has the DNA TGTGCCAGCAGCCCAATTGAGTACAGGGTTGGGGCCCTGGGGGGCTACACCTTC. Variable domain in full (rest from reference TRBV7-2 and TRBJ1-2): GAGVSQSPSNKVTEKGKDVELRCDPISGHTALYWYRQSLGQGLEFLIYFQGNSAPDKSGLPSDRFSAERTGGSVSTLTIQRTQQEDSAVYLCASSPIEYRVGALGGYTFGSGTRLTVV.

This chain uses TRBV5-4 with TRBJ2-2; 9 nucleotides line up with TRBD1. The V gene end was trimmed by 6 bases and the J gene end by 1 base; junction bases not matched to a gene: 4. Germline V gene data show CDR1 as SGHNT and CDR2 as YYREEE (reference sequence). This CDR3 comprises 15 residues. CDR3: CASTRTGVNTGELFF. For the CDR3, the DNA is TGTGCCAGCACCCGGACAGGGGTGAACACCGGGGAGCTGTTTTTT.

CDR3 bases: TGTGCCTGGGCAACTAGAAACCGAGAGACCCAGTACTTC. Translation gives CAWATRNRETQYF. The J gene is TRBJ2-5, the V gene TRBV30, with D maybe TRBD2 (5 bases). The ends were cut back, 5 bases at V and 4 bases at J, with 14 bases in the middle. CDR1 is GTSNPN and CDR2 is SVGIG in the germline V gene (reference sequence). This CDR3 spans 13 amino acids.

The V gene is TRBV5-8, the J gene TRBJ1-5, with D unresolved. The CDR3 extends over 13 amino acids. CDR1 is SGHTS, CDR2 YDEGEE, per germline. V was trimmed by 2 bases and J by 9 bases, leaving 12 bases between them. CDR3 loop: CASSLKRIGPQHF. The CDR3 coding sequence is TGTGCCAGCAGCTTAAAAAGGATCGGGCCCCAGCATTTT.

The chain is built from TRBV7-2 and TRBJ2-7, with 8 nucleotides matching TRBD2. Germline-derived CDR1 and CDR2 are SGHTA and FQGNSA. The CDR3 consists of 15 residues. The ends lost 5 bases at V and 5 bases at J; junction bases unmatched: 11. This chain's CDR3 is CASSIPGGVSHEQYF. The CDR3 DNA is TGTGCCAGCAGCATCCCGGGAGGGGTAAGCCACGAGCAGTACTTC.

The chain employs TRBV10-3 and TRBJ2-7, with D perhaps matching TRBD2 (6 bases). The V gene's germline CDR1 is ENHRY and CDR2 SYGVKD. Trimming removed 0 bases at V and 0 bases at J, with 12 bases between. CDR3 length equals 16 residues. CDR3 amino acids: CAISESRAGSSYEQYF. CDR3 nucleotides: TGTGCCATCAGTGAGTCGAGGGCGGGAAGCTCCTACGAGCAGTACTTC.

The chain employs TRBV2 and TRBJ2-3, with D unclear. Germline lookup yields CDR1 SNHLY and CDR2 FYNNEI. Trimming shortened V by 8 bases and J by 2 bases, and 11 bases separated the two germline ends. The CDR3 consists of 13 residues. CDR3 protein: CASVFLDTDTQYF. The CDR3 nucleotides read TGTGCCAGCGTCTTCTTGGACACAGATACGCAGTATTTT.

V and J are TRBV7-2 and TRBJ2-5; 11 nucleotides line up with TRBD2. Per germline, CDR1 SGHTA and CDR2 FQGNSA. Trimming cost V 6 bases and J 4 bases; bases outside gene matches: 7. CDR3 length equals 15 residues. The chain's CDR3 is CASRPTSGRGETQYF. CDR3 DNA sequence: TGTGCCAGCAGGCCAACTAGCGGGAGAGGAGAGACCCAGTACTTC.

The chain carries TRBV4-1 and TRBJ2-1; perhaps TRBD2 as D (5 bases). The CDR3 has 16 amino acids. V lost 1 base and J lost 2, with 12 bases in between. Per germline, CDR1 MGHRA and CDR2 YSYEKL. The CDR3 DNA reads TGCGCCAGCAGCCAAGTGGACTTAGTCACCTACAATGAGCAGTTCTTC. Amino acids: CASSQVDLVTYNEQFF.

The gene calls are TRBV10-3 and TRBJ2-7; D unclear. The CDR3 extends over 14 amino acids. CDR1 and CDR2 from the germline V gene are ENHRY and SYGVKD. V was shortened by 9 bases and J by 0 bases, with 15 bases between the two germline ends. The CDR3 DNA follows: TGTGCCATAAGAACCCAGGCAGCCTCCTACGAGCAGTACTTC. Translation gives CAIRTQAASYEQYF.

The chain couples TRBV18 to TRBJ2-7; the match to TRBD2 covers 8 bases. The trim removed 3 bases at V and 4 bases at J, leaving 11 bases unmatched. Looked up from germline, CDR1 is KGHSH and CDR2 is LQKENI. The CDR3 is 16 amino acids. This CDR3 reads CASSPEPGGGRYEQYF. Written as DNA, the CDR3 is TGTGCCAGCTCACCTGAGCCGGGCGGGGGGCGTTACGAGCAGTACTTC.

This sequence joins TRBV19 and TRBJ1-4; D gene unclear. Trimming stripped 3 bases from V and 14 bases from J, with 16 bases between. CDR1 LNHDA and CDR2 SQIVND come from the germline V gene (reference sequence). The CDR3 runs 13 residues. The CDR3 DNA reads as TGTGCCAGTAGTATTTGGGAAACGGGAGAGCTGTTTTTT. As protein: CASSIWETGELFF. The full variable domain, completed using reference TRBV19 and TRBJ1-4, is DGGITQSPKYLFRKEGQNVTLSCEQNLNHDAMYWYRQDPGQGLRLIYYSQIVNDFQKGDIAEGYSVSREKKESFPLTVTSAQKNPTAFYLCASSIWETGELFFGSGTQLSVL.

The CDR3 protein is CAWNLGGLYEQYF. The CDR3 nucleotides are TGTGCCTGGAATTTGGGGGGATTATACGAGCAGTACTTC. The V call is TRBV30, the J call TRBJ2-7; possible D gene TRBD2, 6 bases. V lost 4 bases to trimming and J lost 4 bases, with 14 bases between them. Germline-derived CDR1 and CDR2 are GTSNPN and SVGIG (reference sequence). This CDR3 contains 13 residues.

The chain recombines TRBV12-5 with TRBJ2-3; D may match TRBD1 or TRBD2 (5 bases each). Germline assignment: CDR1 LGHNT and CDR2 FRNRAP. Trimming pared 0 bases from V and 2 bases from J, leaving 15 bases between. The CDR3 totals 17 residues. CDR3 in amino acids: CASGLVIGDPFTDTQYF. CDR3 sequence (DNA): TGTGCTAGTGGTTTGGTAATCGGGGACCCTTTCACAGATACGCAGTATTTT.

The CDR3 DNA reads as TGTGCCAGCAGCAAGCGACTCCCTACTAGCACAGATACGCAGTATTTT. Protein sequence: CASSKRLPTSTDTQYF. V usage is TRBV9 and J usage is TRBJ2-3; D remains ambiguous. This CDR3 contains 16 residues. CDR1 and CDR2 from the germline V gene are SGDLS and YYNGEE. V shed 4 bases and J shed 0 bases, with 15 bases lying between them. Variable domain in full (rest from reference TRBV9 and TRBJ2-3): DSGVTQTPKHLITATGQRVTLRCSPRSGDLSVYWYQQSLDQGLQFLIQYYNGEERAKGNILERFSAQQFPDLHSELNLSSLELGDSALYFCASSKRLPTSTDTQYFGPGTRLTVL.

The chain is built from TRBV4-1 and TRBJ2-7; D is perhaps TRBD2 (6 bases). The CDR3 is 13 residues long. Germline lookup yields CDR1 MGHRA and CDR2 YSYEKL. V dropped 2 bases and J dropped 3 bases, with 8 bases sitting between them. The CDR3 nucleotides read TGCGCCAGCAGCCAAAGTAGCGGCTACGAGCAGTACTTC. Translation: CASSQSSGYEQYF.

The rearrangement uses TRBV4-1 and TRBJ1-4, with a weak D call TRBD1 (6 bases). V dropped 1 base and J dropped 7 bases, with 10 bases sitting between them. In germline, CDR1 is MGHRA, CDR2 YSYEKL. The CDR3 is 14 residues long. The CDR3 region is CASSQAGVGEKLFF. CDR3 sequence (DNA): TGCGCCAGCAGCCAAGCAGGGGTCGGTGAAAAACTGTTTTTT.

This chain uses TRBV5-4 with TRBJ1-2; D is perhaps TRBD1 (6 bases). Between the trimmed V and J ends, which lost 4 bases and 5 bases, there was a span of 15 bases. This CDR3 is 14 amino acids long. Germline CDR1 SGHNT, CDR2 YYREEE (reference sequence). The CDR3 sequence is CASSGTGARYGYTF. In nucleotides, the CDR3 is TGTGCCAGCAGCGGGACGGGGGCGCGGTATGGCTACACCTTC.

The CDR3 bases are TGTGCCAGCAGCAACCCGGGACTCAGCACCTACGAGCAGTACTTC. It is translated as CASSNPGLSTYEQYF. The gene calls are TRBV3-1 (or the pseudogene TRBV3-2) and TRBJ2-7; D is possibly TRBD2 (6 bases). Germline CDR1 LGHDT, CDR2 YNNKEL (reference sequence). Trimming shortened V by 5 bases and J by 2 bases, and 16 bases separated the two germline ends. CDR3 size: 15 residues.

The rearrangement joins TRBV19 to TRBJ1-3, with a tentative D call TRBD1 (6 bases). Per germline, CDR1 LNHDA and CDR2 SQIVND (reference sequence). The CDR3 covers 16 residues. V was trimmed by 4 bases and J by 0 bases, leaving 13 bases between them. The CDR3 protein is CASSKGEGHSGNTIYF. The CDR3 nucleotides read TGTGCCAGTAGTAAGGGGGAGGGGCACTCTGGAAACACCATATATTTT.

The chain recombines TRBV14 with TRBJ1-3; D unresolved. The CDR3 extends over 20 amino acids. From germline, CDR1 is SGHDN and CDR2 FVKESK. V lost 1 base and J 1 base, leaving 23 bases between the germline ends. The CDR3: CASSQVLLGRASDSGNTIYF. The CDR3 DNA reads as TGTGCCAGCAGCCAAGTCCTTTTAGGGCGGGCCTCCGATTCTGGAAACACCATATATTTT.

This chain links TRBV6-4 with TRBJ1-5; D is undetermined. Germline lookup yields CDR1 MRHNA and CDR2 SNTAGT. This CDR3 spans 12 amino acids. V lost 8 bases and J 6 bases, leaving 11 bases between the germline ends. Written as DNA, the CDR3 is TGTGCCAGCCGGGAGTACAGTCAGCCCCAGCATTTT. This sequence encodes CASREYSQPQHF.

The table lists this clone with a count of one. V gene TRBV30 combines with J gene TRBJ2-1; 10 positions match TRBD2. The CDR3 has 12 residues. The V and J ends lost 6 bases and 15 bases, in that order; junction bases with no gene match: 11. CDR1 is GTSNPN, CDR2 SVGIG, per germline (reference sequence). The CDR3 region has the DNA TGTGCCTGCGTTACTAGCGGGGAGCGTGGGTTCTTC. The encoded protein is CACVTSGERGFF.

The genes are TRBV7-9 and TRBJ2-7; weak D call: TRBD1 (5 bases). Trimming cost V 5 bases and J 2 bases, with 13 bases left between them. The CDR3 consists of 14 residues. Germline CDR1 is SEHNR and CDR2 is FQNEAQ (reference sequence). CDR3 in DNA: TGTGCCAGCAGCCTTACAACAGGTACCTACGAGCAGTACTTC. It yields the protein CASSLTTGTYEQYF.

The chain links TRBV18 to TRBJ1-5; possibly TRBD1 for D (6 bases). CDR1 is KGHSH, CDR2 LQKENI, per germline. CDR3 length: 15 residues. V lost 5 bases and J 6 bases, leaving 17 bases between the germline ends. The CDR3 region has the DNA TGTGCCAGCTCAGTCACGTACAGGGATCGTCAGCCCCAGCATTTT. Protein: CASSVTYRDRQPQHF.